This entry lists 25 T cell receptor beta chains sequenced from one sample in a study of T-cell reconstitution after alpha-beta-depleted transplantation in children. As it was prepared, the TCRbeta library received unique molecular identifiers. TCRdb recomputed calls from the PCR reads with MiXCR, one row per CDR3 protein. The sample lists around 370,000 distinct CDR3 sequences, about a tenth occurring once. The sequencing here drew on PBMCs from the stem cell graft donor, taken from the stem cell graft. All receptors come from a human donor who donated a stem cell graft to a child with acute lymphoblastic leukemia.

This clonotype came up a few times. CDR3 nucleotide sequence: TGTGCCAGCAGCTTCTCAAGACAGGGGAAGGACAATGAGCAGTTCTTC. Translating it yields CASSFSRQGKDNEQFF. The V and J genes are TRBV7-6 and TRBJ2-1; 8 bases align to TRBD1. Germline V gives CDR1 SGHVS, CDR2 FNYEAQ. V gave up 3 bases and J gave up 5 bases; unmatched junction bases: 9. The CDR3 totals 16 residues.

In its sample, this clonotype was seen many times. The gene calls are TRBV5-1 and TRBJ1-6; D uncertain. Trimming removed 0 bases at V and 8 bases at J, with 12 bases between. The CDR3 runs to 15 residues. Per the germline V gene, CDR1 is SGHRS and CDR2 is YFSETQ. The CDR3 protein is CASSLVDPRDSPLHF. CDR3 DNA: TGCGCCAGCAGCTTGGTTGACCCTAGGGATTCACCCCTCCACTTT.

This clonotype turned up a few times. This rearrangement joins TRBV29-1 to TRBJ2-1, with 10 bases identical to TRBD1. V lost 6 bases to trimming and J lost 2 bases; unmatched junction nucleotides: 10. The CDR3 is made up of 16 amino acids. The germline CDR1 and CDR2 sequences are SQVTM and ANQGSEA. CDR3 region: CSVDLDRGGTYNEQFF. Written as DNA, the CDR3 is TGCAGCGTCGACCTGGACAGGGGGGGGACCTACAATGAGCAGTTCTTC.

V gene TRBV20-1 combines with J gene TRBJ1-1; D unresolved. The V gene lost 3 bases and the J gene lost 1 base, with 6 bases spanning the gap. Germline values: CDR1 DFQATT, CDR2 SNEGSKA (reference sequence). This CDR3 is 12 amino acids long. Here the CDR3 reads CSASRRNTEAFF. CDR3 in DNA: TGCAGTGCTAGCCGGAGGAACACTGAAGCTTTCTTT.

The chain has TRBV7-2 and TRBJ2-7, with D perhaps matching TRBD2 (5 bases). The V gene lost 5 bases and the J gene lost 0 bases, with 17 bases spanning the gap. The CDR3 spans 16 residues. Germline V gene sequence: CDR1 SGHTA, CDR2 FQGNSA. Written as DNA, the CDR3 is TGTGCCAGCAGCCCAAACAGCGGCCGGGGCTCCTACGAGCAGTACTTC. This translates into CASSPNSGRGSYEQYF.

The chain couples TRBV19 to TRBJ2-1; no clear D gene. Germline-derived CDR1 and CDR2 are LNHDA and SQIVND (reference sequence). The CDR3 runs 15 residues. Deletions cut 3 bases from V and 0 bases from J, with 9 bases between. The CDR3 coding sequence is TGTGCCAGTAGTATTGGTCAGCCCTCCTACAATGAGCAGTTCTTC. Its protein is CASSIGQPSYNEQFF.

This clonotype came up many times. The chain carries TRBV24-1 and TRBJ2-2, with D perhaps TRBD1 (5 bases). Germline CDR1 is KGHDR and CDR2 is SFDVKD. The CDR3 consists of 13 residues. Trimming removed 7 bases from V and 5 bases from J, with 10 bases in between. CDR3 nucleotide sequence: TGTGCCACCAGCCAGGGTGGTACCGGGGAGCTGTTTTTT. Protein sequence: CATSQGGTGELFF.

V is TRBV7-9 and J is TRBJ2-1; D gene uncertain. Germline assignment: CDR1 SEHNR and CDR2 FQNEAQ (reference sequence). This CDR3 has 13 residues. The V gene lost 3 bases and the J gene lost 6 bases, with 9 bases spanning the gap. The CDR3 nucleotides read TGTGCCAGCAGCTTCTCCCCCGCCAATGAGCAGTTCTTC. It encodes CASSFSPANEQFF. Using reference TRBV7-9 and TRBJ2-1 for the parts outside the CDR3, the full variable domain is DTGVSQNPRHKITKRGQNVTFRCDPISEHNRLYWYRQTLGQGPEFLTYFQNEAQLEKSRLLSDRFSAERPKGSFSTLEIQRTEQGDSAMYLCASSFSPANEQFFGPGTRLTVL.

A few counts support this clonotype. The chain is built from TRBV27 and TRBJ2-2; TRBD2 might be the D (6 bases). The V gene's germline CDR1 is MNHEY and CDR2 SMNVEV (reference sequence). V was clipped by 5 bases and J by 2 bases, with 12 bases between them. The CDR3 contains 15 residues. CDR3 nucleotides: TGTGCCAGCAGTCTCGGAGGGCCCAACACCGGGGAGCTGTTTTTT. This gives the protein CASSLGGPNTGELFF.

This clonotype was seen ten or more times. The CDR3 spells CASSQPRGGGTDTQYF. DNA of the CDR3: TGTGCCAGCAGCCAACCCAGGGGCGGTGGCACAGATACGCAGTATTTT. This chain links TRBV4-2 with TRBJ2-3, with D possibly TRBD1 on 6 matching bases. V was trimmed by 2 bases and J by 1 base, leaving 13 bases between them. Germline-derived CDR1 and CDR2 are LGHNA and YNFKEQ. This CDR3 contains 16 residues.

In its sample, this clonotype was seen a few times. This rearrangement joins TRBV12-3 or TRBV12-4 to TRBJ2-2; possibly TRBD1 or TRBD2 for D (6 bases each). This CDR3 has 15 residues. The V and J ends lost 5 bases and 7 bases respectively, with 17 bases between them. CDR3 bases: TGTGCCAGCAGTCCCGGGGGCAGGGAGGTCGGGGAGCTGTTTTTT. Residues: CASSPGGREVGELFF.

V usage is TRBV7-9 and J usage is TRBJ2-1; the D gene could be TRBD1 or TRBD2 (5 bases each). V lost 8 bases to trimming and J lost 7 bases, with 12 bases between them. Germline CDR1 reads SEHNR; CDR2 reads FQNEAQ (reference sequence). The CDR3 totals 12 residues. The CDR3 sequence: CASVTAANEQFF. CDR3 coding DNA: TGTGCCAGCGTGACAGCGGCAAATGAGCAGTTCTTC.

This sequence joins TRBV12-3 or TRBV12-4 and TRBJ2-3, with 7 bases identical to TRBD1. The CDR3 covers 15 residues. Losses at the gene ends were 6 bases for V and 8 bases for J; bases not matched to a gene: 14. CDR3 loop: CASSPDRPGIGTQYF. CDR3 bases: TGTGCCAGCAGCCCGGACAGGCCGGGTATCGGTACGCAGTATTTT.

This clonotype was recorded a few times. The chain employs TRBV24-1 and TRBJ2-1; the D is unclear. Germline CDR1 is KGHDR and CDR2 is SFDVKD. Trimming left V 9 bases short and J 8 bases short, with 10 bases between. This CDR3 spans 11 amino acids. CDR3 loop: CATSILDEQFF. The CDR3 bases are TGTGCCACCTCCATACTCGATGAGCAGTTCTTC.

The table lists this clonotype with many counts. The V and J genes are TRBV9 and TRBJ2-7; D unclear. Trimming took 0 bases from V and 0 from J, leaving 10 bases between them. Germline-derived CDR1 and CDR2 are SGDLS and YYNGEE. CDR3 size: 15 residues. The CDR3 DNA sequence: TGTGCCAGCAGCGTAGAGGGCAGCGTCTCCTACGAGCAGTACTTC. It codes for CASSVEGSVSYEQYF.

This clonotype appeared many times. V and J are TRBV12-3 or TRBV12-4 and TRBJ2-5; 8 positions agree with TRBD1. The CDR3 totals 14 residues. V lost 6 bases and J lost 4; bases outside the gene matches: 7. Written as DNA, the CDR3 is TGTGCCAGCAGCCTACCAGGGGGCGGAGAGACCCAGTACTTC. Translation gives CASSLPGGGETQYF.

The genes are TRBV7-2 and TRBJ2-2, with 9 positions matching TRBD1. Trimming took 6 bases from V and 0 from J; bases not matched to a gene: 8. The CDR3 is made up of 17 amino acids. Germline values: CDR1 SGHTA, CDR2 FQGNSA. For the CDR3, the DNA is TGTGCCAGCAGGTTGGACAGGGGCGTAGCGAACACCGGGGAGCTGTTTTTT. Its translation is CASRLDRGVANTGELFF.

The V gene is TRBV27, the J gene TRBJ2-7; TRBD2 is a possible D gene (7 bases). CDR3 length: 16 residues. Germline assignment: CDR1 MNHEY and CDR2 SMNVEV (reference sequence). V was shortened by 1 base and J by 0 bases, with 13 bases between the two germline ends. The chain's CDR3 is CASSLLGGAASYEQYF. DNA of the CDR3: TGTGCCAGCAGTTTATTAGGGGGGGCAGCCTCCTACGAGCAGTACTTC.

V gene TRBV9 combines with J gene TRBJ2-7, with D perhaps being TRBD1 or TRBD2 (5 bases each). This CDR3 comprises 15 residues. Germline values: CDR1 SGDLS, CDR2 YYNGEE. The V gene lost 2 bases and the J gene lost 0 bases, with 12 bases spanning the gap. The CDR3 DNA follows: TGTGCCAGCAGCGTGGTAGGGGACCCCTCCTACGAGCAGTACTTC. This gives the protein CASSVVGDPSYEQYF.

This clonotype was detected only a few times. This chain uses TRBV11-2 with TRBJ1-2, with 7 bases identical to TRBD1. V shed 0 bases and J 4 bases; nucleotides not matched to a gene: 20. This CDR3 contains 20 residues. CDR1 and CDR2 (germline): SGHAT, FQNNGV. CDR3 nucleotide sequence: TGTGCCAGCAGCTTAGATGAAGGGCTTCAGACAGGGTTCTCAACCTATGGCTACACCTTC. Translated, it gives CASSLDEGLQTGFSTYGYTF.

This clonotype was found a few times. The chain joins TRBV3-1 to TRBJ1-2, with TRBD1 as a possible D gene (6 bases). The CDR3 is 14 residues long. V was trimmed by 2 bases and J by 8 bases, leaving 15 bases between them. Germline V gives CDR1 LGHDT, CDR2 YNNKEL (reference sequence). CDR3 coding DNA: TGTGCCAGCAGCCAACCCGGGACAACGCGGGGCTACACCTTC. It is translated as CASSQPGTTRGYTF.

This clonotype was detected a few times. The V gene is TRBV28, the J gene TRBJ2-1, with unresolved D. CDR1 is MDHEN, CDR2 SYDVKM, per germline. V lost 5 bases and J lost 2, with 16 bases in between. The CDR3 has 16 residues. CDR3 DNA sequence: TGTGCCAGCAGTCCCCTGTCAGAGATCACCTACAATGAGCAGTTCTTC. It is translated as CASSPLSEITYNEQFF.

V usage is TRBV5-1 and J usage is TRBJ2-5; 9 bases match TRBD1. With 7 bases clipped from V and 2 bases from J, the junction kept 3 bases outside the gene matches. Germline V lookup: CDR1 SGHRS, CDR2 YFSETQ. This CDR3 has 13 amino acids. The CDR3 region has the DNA TGCGCCAGCGGGGACAGGGCGCAAGAGACCCAGTACTTC. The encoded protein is CASGDRAQETQYF.

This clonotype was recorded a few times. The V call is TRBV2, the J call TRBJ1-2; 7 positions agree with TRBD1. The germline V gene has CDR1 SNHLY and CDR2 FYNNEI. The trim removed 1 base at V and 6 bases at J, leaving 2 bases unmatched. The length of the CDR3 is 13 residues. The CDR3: CASSEGDSHGYTF. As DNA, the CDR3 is TGTGCCAGCAGTGAAGGGGACAGCCATGGCTACACCTTC.

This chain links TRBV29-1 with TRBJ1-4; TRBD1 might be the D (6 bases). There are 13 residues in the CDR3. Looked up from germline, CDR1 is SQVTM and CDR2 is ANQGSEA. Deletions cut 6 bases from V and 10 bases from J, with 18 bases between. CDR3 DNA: TGCAGCGTCGCGACAGGCCTCCGTGGAAAACTGTTTTTT. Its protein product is CSVATGLRGKLFF.